This paragraph covers one TCR beta chain sequence. Its antigen is not identified. This sample was taken from a study of T cells in tuberculosis. General study results and limits: GMM-specific TCRs were nearer to active tuberculosis alpha repertoires, suggesting expansion.

Measured with immunoSEQ multiplex PCR; TCRdb has only the in-frame clones, and not every one. The table has some 31,000 clones, under 95% seen once. The time point was: new active TB diagnosis, blood taken before or within 7 days of starting treatment. Germline V CDR1 and CDR2: SGHRS, YFSETQ. Trimming at V came to 0 bases and at J to 6 bases, leaving 3 bases not matched to a gene. The CDR3 contains 14 residues. This receptor was identified in an adult with tuberculosis. The sequenced sample was PBMCs, obtained at tuberculosis diagnosis. This chain connects TRBV5-1 to TRBJ2-3; 8 bases are a match to TRBD2. The CDR3 DNA reads as TGCGCCAGCAGCTTGGACGGGGGGGCGGATACGCAGTATTTT. This encodes CASSLDGGADTQYF.